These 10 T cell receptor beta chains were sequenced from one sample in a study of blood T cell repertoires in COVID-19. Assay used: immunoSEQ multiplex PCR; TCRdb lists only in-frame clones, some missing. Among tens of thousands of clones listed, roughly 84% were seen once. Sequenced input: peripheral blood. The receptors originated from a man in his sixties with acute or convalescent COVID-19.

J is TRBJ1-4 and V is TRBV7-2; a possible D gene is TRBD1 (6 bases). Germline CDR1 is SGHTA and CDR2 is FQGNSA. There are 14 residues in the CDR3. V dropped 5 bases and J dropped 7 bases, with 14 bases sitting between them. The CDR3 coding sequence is TGTGCCAGCAGCACTGGGGGCCTGGGTGAAAAACTGTTTTTT. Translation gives CASSTGGLGEKLFF.

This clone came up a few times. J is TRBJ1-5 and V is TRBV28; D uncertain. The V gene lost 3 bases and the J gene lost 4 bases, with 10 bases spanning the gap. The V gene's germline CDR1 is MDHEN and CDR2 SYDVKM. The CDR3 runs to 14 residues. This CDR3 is CASSFGGANQPQHF. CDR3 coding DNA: TGTGCCAGCAGTTTCGGCGGAGCTAATCAGCCCCAGCATTTT.

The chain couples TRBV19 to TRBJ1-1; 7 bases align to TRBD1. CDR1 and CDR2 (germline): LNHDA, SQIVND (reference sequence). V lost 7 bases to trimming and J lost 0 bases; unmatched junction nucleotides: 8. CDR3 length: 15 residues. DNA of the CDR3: TGTGCCAGTACCTCGGGACAGACCATGAACACTGAAGCTTTCTTT. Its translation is CASTSGQTMNTEAFF.

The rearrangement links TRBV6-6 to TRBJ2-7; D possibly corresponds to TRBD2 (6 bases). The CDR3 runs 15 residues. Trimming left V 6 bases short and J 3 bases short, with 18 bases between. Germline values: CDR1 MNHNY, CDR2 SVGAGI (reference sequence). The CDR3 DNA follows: TGTGCCAGCAGCTCATCGGAGGGAGCGAACTACGAGCAGTACTTC. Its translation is CASSSSEGANYEQYF.

CDR3 loop: CASRGTASNEKLFF. DNA of the CDR3: TGTGCCAGTAGGGGGACAGCAAGTAATGAAAAACTGTTTTTT. This sequence joins TRBV19 and TRBJ1-4, with 7 bases lining up with TRBD1. This CDR3 contains 14 residues. Looked up from germline, CDR1 is LNHDA and CDR2 is SQIVND (reference sequence). Trimming at V came to 6 bases and at J to 4 bases, leaving 5 bases not matched to a gene.

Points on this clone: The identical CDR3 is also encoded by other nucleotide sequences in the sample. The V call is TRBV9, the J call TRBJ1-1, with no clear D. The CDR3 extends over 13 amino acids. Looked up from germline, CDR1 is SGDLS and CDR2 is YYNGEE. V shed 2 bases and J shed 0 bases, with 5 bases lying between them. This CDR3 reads CASSVNMNTEAFF. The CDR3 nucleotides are TGTGCCAGCAGCGTGAACATGAACACTGAAGCTTTCTTT.

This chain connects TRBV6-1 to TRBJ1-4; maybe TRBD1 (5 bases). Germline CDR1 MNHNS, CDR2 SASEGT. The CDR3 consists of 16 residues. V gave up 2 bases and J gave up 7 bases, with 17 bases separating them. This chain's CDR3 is CASSELYRDWIEKLFF. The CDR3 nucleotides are TGTGCCAGCAGTGAACTTTACCGGGACTGGATTGAAAAACTGTTTTTT.

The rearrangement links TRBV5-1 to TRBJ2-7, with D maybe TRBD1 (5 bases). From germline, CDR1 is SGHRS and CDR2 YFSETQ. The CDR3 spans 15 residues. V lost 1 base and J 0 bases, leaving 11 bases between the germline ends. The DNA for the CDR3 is TGCGCCAGCAGCTTGTTGTACGACAGCTCCTACGAGCAGTACTTC. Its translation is CASSLLYDSSYEQYF.

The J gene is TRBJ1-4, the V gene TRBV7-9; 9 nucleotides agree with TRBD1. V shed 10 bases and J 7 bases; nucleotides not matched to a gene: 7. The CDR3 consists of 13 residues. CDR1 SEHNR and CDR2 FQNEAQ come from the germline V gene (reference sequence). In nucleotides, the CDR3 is TGTGCCACTACAGGGGGCAAGGTTGAAAAACTGTTTTTT. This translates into CATTGGKVEKLFF.

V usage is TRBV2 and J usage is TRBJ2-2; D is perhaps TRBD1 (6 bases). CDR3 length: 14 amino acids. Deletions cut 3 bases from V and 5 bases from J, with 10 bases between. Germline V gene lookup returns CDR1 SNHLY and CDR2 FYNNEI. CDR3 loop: CASSDRGETGELFF. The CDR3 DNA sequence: TGTGCCAGCAGTGACAGGGGAGAGACCGGGGAGCTGTTTTTT.